This T cell receptor beta chain was captured in a study of OX40 agonist ivuxolimab in advanced cancers. Overall study: The dose-escalation cohort was about 86% male, with a mean age of approximately 62 years, ranging about 23 to 90. Treatment received earlier with anti-PD-1, anti-PD-L1 or anti-CTLA-4 agents was allowed, and less than 45% had some. Three patients, one with hepatocellular carcinoma and two with cutaneous melanoma, achieved partial responses. Findings and caveats of the study: The CD4+ and CD8+ T cells in the blood had expanded clonally by week 6 at 0.1 to 3.0 mg/kg.

Turning to this clone: The antigen is undetermined.

CDR1 is SGHTS and CDR2 is YDEGEE in the germline V gene. Trimming shortened V by 2 bases and J by 3 bases, and 18 bases separated the two germline ends. CDR3 length equals 16 residues. TCRdb keeps only in-frame clones here, not all; method: immunoSEQ multiplex PCR. The table has 20,000 to 25,000 clones, about 90% seen once; the top ten hold 15% to 20%. The receptor was isolated from an adult with an advanced solid tumor such as melanoma, head and neck, liver or kidney cancer. The gene calls are TRBV5-8 and TRBJ2-7, with D possibly TRBD1 on 6 matching bases. The source was CD4+ or CD8+ T cells sorted from blood, collected in a trial of the OX40 agonist ivuxolimab. The CDR3 nucleotides read TGTGCCAGCAGCTTTACAGGGAAGACGATCATCTACGAGCAGTACTTC. Residues: CASSFTGKTIIYEQYF.